This T cell receptor (beta chain) was identified in a study of CD8+CD57+ T cells in acquired aplastic anemia. The study profiled TCR beta VDJ and CDR3 using genomic DNA as template. MiXCR was run by TCRdb on the reads, yielding one entry per CDR3 protein. Of some 180,000 distinct CDR3 sequences in the sample, around 50% were seen once. The sequenced patients had an expansion of CD8+CD57+ cells seen by flow cytometry. Each patient had severe acquired aplastic anemia. Patients were treatment-naive when blood was sampled. Germline values: CDR1 SNHLY, CDR2 FYNNEI. Trimming cost V 4 bases and J 11 bases; bases outside gene matches: 4. CDR3 length equals 13 residues.

This clonotype was obtained from a human donor with aplastic anemia. What was sequenced was sorted CD4+, CD8+, or CD8+CD57+ T cells (not recorded which) from PBMCs. This chain uses TRBV2 with TRBJ1-6; 8 nucleotides agree with TRBD1. The CDR3 sequence: CASSGQTGAPLHF. In DNA form, the CDR3 reads TGTGCCAGCAGTGGACAGACAGGGGCACCCCTCCACTTT.